These 10 T cell receptor beta chains were all obtained from the same sample, sequenced in a study of T cell repertoires in cytomegalovirus infection. TCRdb redid the calling of the reads with MiXCR, one entry per CDR3 protein. Among more than 250,000 distinct CDR3 sequences, 20% to 25% were seen once, and the ten largest hold less than 15%. Their antigen targets remain unknown. This sample comprised cultured PBMCs, obtained from culture after CMV antigen stimulation. All receptors come from a human donor in good health (CMV status not recorded). Some clones in this sample may be carry-over from other donors' samples.

The V and J genes are TRBV4-1 and TRBJ2-2, with D possibly matching TRBD1 (6 bases). Germline CDR1 is MGHRA and CDR2 is YSYEKL. The CDR3 length is 17 residues. V lost 1 base, J lost 0 bases, and 12 bases lay in between. CDR3 region: CASSQGQALTNTGELFF. The DNA for the CDR3 is TGCGCCAGCAGCCAAGGACAGGCTCTAACGAACACCGGGGAGCTGTTTTTT.

The J gene is TRBJ2-7, the V gene TRBV15, with D maybe TRBD1 (6 bases). V was pared by 5 bases and J by 2 bases, with 16 bases between. CDR1 and CDR2 from the germline V gene are LNHNV and YYDKDF (reference sequence). This CDR3 contains 15 residues. Here the CDR3 reads CATSDNRESTYEQYF. The CDR3 region has the DNA TGTGCCACCAGCGACAACAGGGAGTCGACCTACGAGCAGTACTTC.

As to this clonotype: This may come from a read error, since a much larger clone is one base off. This rearrangement joins TRBV7-2 to TRBJ2-1; 10 bases are shared with TRBD2. CDR1 is SGHTA, CDR2 FQGNSA, per germline. CDR3 size: 15 residues. The CDR3 DNA reads as TGTGCCAGCAGCGAACTAGCGGGACCGATGAATGGGCAGTTCTTC. Its translation: CASSELAGPMNGQFF.

The V gene is TRBV4-3, the J gene TRBJ2-2; no definite D call. The CDR3 extends over 16 amino acids. Germline CDR1 reads LGHNA; CDR2 reads YSLEER. V was trimmed by 1 base and J by 1 base, leaving 10 bases between them. CDR3 loop: CASSQVGSRNTGELFF. In DNA form, the CDR3 reads TGCGCCAGCAGCCAAGTCGGGTCGCGGAACACCGGGGAGCTGTTTTTT.

This chain connects TRBV20-1 to TRBJ2-1, with 12 bases identical to TRBD2. Germline CDR1 reads DFQATT; CDR2 reads SNEGSKA (reference sequence). J gave up 7 bases and V 3 bases, and 13 bases lay outside the gene matches. There are 17 residues in the CDR3. As DNA, the CDR3 is TGCAGTGCTAGGGGAGCTTTGACTAGCGGGAGTGGAAATGAGCAGTTCTTC. This sequence encodes CSARGALTSGSGNEQFF.

The rearrangement joins TRBV20-1 to TRBJ2-1; 8 bases fit TRBD2. V dropped 6 bases and J dropped 0; count of bases not matched to a gene: 4. Per germline, CDR1 DFQATT and CDR2 SNEGSKA (reference sequence). The CDR3 has 14 amino acids. Here the CDR3 DNA reads TGCAGTGCCCTTGGGACTAGCTCCTACAATGAGCAGTTCTTC. Protein sequence: CSALGTSSYNEQFF.

This clonotype came up a few times. V is TRBV7-2 and J is TRBJ2-4, with D maybe TRBD1 (6 bases). V gave up 0 bases and J gave up 8 bases, with 11 bases separating them. The germline gives CDR1 SGHTA, CDR2 FQGNSA. CDR3 length equals 14 residues. For the CDR3, the DNA is TGTGCCAGCAGCTTAGCCAGGGGTTCGTACATTCAGTACTTC. It specifies CASSLARGSYIQYF.

The gene calls are TRBV11-2 and TRBJ1-6; 9 bases align to TRBD1. CDR3 size: 14 residues. V gave up 4 bases and J gave up 10 bases; unmatched junction bases: 5. Germline V lookup: CDR1 SGHAT, CDR2 FQNNGV. Here the CDR3 reads CASSWTGDGSPLHF. CDR3 nucleotide sequence: TGTGCCAGCAGCTGGACAGGGGATGGGTCACCCCTCCACTTT. Based on the CDR3 plus reference TRBV11-2 and TRBJ1-6, the full variable domain is EAGVAQSPRYKIIEKRQSVAFWCNPISGHATLYWYQQILGQGPKLLIQFQNNGVVDDSQLPKDRFSAERLKGVDSTLKIQPAKLEDSAVYLCASSWTGDGSPLHFGNGTRLTVT.

By share, this clonotype counts as medium-sized. V is TRBV19 and J is TRBJ2-1; D gene unclear. Per germline, CDR1 LNHDA and CDR2 SQIVND (reference sequence). V was clipped by 5 bases and J by 1 base, with 12 bases between them. This CDR3 region has 15 residues. Here the CDR3 DNA reads TGTGCCAGTAGTCCTACGTATGAGTCCTACAATGAGCAGTTCTTC. Amino acid sequence: CASSPTYESYNEQFF.

Only a few counts were recorded for this clonotype. The rearrangement links TRBV6-5 to TRBJ1-1; TRBD1 might be the D (5 bases). The CDR3 runs 15 residues. CDR1 is MNHEY and CDR2 is SVGAGI in the germline V gene. With 2 bases removed from V and 0 bases from J, the gap between germline ends came to 10 bases. In nucleotides, the CDR3 is TGTGCCAGCAGTTACGGCAGGGCCATGAACACTGAAGCTTTCTTT. This encodes CASSYGRAMNTEAFF.